The T cell receptor (beta chain) under discussion was sequenced for a study of blood T cell repertoires in COVID-19. Study-level background: Donors in the United States, Italy and Spain gave samples during acute or convalescent COVID-19.

Germline CDR1 SQVTM, CDR2 ANQGSEA. CDR3 length: 11 amino acids. Trimming removed 3 bases from V and 15 bases from J, with 15 bases in between. The repertoire was sequenced with immunoSEQ multiplex PCR; TCRdb's copy has only in-frame clones and lacks some. Of about 95,000 clones in the sample, more than 80% were seen once. This chain joins TRBV29-1 and TRBJ2-1, with D possibly matching TRBD1 (6 bases). The specimen was peripheral blood. This receptor was taken from an older man with COVID-19, enrolled during active disease. CDR3 loop: CSVDLTGQAFF. The DNA for the CDR3 is TGCAGCGTTGATTTGACAGGTCAAGCGTTCTTC.